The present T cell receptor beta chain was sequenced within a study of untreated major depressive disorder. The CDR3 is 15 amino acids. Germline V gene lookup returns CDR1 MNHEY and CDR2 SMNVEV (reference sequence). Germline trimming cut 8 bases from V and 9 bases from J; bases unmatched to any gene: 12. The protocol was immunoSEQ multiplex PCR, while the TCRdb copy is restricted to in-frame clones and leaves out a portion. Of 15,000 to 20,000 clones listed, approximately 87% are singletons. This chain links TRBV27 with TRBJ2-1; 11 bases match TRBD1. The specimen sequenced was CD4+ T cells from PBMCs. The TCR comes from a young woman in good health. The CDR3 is CASLARDRGIGEQFF. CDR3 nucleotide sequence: TGTGCCAGCCTGGCTCGGGACAGGGGGATCGGTGAGCAGTTCTTC.